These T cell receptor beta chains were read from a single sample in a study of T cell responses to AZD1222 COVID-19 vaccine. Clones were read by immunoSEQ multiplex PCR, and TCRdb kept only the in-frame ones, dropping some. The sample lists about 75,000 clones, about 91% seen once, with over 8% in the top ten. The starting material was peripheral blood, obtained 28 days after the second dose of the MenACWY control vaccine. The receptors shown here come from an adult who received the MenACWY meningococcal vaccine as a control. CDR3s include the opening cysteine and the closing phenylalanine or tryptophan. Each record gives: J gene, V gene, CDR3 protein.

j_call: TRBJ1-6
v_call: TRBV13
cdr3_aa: CASSFSGTGDSPLHF

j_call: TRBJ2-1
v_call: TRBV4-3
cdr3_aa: CASSQDKGRHNEQFF

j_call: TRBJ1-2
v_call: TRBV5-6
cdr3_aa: CASQRTGGRGYGYTF

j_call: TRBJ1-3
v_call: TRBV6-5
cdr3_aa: CASSYSSGAGNTIYF

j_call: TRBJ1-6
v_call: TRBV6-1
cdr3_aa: CASSEAGGESPLHF

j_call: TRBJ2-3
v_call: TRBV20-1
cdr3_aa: CSASPRDRGLDTQYF

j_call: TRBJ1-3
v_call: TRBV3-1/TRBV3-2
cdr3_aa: CASSHGRVAGNTIYF

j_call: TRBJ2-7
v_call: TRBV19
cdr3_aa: CASRDSGGPSYEQYF

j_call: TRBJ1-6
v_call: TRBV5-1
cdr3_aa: CASSFVEGGRSPLHF

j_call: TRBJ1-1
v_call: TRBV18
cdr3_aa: CASRQQNTEAFF

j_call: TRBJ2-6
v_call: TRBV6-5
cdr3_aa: CASSYGGAGANVLTF

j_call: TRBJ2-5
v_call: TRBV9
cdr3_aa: CASSVATWEQGRGEQTQYF

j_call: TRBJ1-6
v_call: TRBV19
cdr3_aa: CATKKSSYNSPLHF

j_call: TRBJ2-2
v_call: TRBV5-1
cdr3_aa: CASSRRLADHRELFF

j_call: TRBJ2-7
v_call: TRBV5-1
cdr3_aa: CASSLDGTGAYEQYF

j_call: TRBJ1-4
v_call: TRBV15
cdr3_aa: CATSRDPPSREKLFF

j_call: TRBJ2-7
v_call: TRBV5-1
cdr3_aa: CASSLDLYEQYF

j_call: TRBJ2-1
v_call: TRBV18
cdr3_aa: CASQWDTYNEQFF

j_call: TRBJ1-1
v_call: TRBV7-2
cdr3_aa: CASQLSGQSNTEAFF

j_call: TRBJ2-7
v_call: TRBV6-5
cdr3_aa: CASSDTGVRPYEQYF

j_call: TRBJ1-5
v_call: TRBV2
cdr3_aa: CASSGAGGRNQPQHF

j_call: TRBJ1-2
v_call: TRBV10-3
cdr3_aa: CAISESVRENYGYTF

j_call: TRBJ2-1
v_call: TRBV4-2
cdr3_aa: CASSHWGNEQFF

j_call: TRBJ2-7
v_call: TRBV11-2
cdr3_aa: CASSSVVAGTLGEQYF

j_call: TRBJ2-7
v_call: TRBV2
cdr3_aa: CASTQGPEQYF

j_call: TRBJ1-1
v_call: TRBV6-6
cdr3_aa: CASSGTDKNTEAFF

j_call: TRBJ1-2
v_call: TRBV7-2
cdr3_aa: CASSSSNSYTF

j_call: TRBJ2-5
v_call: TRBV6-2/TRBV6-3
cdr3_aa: CASSGAGRETQYF

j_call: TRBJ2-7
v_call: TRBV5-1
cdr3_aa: CASSLSGGLAEQYF

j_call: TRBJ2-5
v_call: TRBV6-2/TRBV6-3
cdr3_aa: CASSFTGTVQETQYF

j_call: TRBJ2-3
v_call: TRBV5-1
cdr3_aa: CASSGGSGGSTDTQYF

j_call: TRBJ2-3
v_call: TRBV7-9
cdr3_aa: CASLAPGTDTQYF

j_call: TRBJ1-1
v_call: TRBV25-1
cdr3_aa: CASSGKISNTEAFF

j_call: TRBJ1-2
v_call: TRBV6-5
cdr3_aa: CASSYSLGGRYGYTF

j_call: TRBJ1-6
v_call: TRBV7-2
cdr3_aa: CASSSGVGSIYNSPLHF

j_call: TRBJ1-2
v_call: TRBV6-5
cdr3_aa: CASSLAGQGDYGYTF

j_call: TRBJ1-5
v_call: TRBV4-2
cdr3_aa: CASSHTGGYNQPQHF

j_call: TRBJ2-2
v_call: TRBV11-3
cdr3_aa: CASSLYRTGELFF

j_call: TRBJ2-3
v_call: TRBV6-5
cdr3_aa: CATRLAGSTDTQYF

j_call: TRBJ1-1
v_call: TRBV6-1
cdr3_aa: CASSEGVNTEAFF

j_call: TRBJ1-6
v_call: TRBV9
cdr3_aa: CASSPQTGDNSPLHF

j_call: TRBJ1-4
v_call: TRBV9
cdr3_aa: CASSTHSGTDEKLFF

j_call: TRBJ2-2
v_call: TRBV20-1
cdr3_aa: CSASEGLGTGELFF

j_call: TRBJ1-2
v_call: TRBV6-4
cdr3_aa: CASKLEAARDYGYTF

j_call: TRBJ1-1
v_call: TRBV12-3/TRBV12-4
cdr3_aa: CASSSQVNTEAFF

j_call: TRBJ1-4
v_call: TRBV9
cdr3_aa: CASSVESGWANEKLFF

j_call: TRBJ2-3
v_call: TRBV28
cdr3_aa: CASSLVTSGTDTQYF

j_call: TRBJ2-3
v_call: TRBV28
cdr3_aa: CASSVTSGGTTDTQYF